This TCR beta chain derives from a study of brain T cells in children with intractable seizures. Study-level points and caveats: Clones missing pre-surgery may reflect undersampling of that blood sample. Viral specificity was inferred only from CDR3 similarity; HCMV serostatus was unknown.

As regards this clone: What it binds is not known.

The protocol was immunoSEQ multiplex PCR, while the TCRdb copy is restricted to in-frame clones and leaves out a portion. The table records approximately 330,000 clones, over 90% of them present only once. This sample's time point: blood from clinic visit 5 months post-surgery; TSC patient then seizure free. Pre-surgery treatment included at least one anti-epileptic drug. The sequence derives from a boy younger than two with tuberous sclerosis and intractable seizures. The starting material was peripheral blood, obtained about 5 months after surgery.

CDR3 DNA sequence: TGTGCCAGCAGCCCCCGGACAGGAGATGGCTACACCTTC. It specifies CASSPRTGDGYTF. The chain recombines TRBV6-5 with TRBJ1-2; 7 bases are a match to TRBD1. The CDR3 runs 13 residues. The germline gives CDR1 MNHEY, CDR2 SVGAGI. V lost 6 bases and J lost 6; bases outside the gene matches: 7.